This entry lists 27 T cell receptor beta chains sequenced from one sample in a study of cytomegalovirus exposure and HLA in healthy donors (dated by TCRdb to about 2017). The library relied on the immunoSEQ multiplex PCR assay. For the multiplex PCR, a mixture combining 60 forward primers for TCR Vbeta segments and 13 reverse primers for TCR Jbeta segments was used. TCRdb stores this immuneACCESS table with in-frame sequences only. Part of the clones is absent; in the studies checked, under half of the shortfall reflects unresolved V genes, and no reason is known for the rest. Present in this sample are roughly 130,000 clones, around 83% of which were seen just once. The ten largest clones capture under 1.2% of the sample. The sample consisted of PBMCs. The receptors originated from a human donor in good health.

V usage is TRBV18 and J usage is TRBJ2-5; weak D call: TRBD2 (6 bases). The V gene's germline CDR1 is KGHSH and CDR2 LQKENI. The CDR3 runs 15 residues. V lost 2 bases, J lost 1 base, and 11 bases lay in between. CDR3 in amino acids: CASSPEEGFQETQYF. The DNA for the CDR3 is TGTGCCAGCTCACCAGAGGAGGGATTCCAAGAGACCCAGTACTTC.

The chain employs TRBV28 and TRBJ1-1; D might be TRBD1 (6 bases). The V end lost 5 bases, the J end lost 3 bases, and 22 bases lay between the germline ends. Germline V gene data show CDR1 as MDHEN and CDR2 as SYDVKM. The CDR3 has 17 amino acids. The CDR3 nucleotides read TGTGCCAGCAGTCAATCATATCAACAGGGAGCCGACACTGAAGCTTTCTTT. It translates to CASSQSYQQGADTEAFF.

The chain is built from TRBV7-9 and TRBJ1-2; a weak D match, TRBD1 (6 bases). The CDR3 covers 12 residues. V was shortened by 3 bases and J by 8 bases, with 10 bases between the two germline ends. Germline CDR1 reads SEHNR; CDR2 reads FQNEAQ (reference sequence). In DNA, the CDR3 is TGTGCCAGCAGCTTGACAGGTCCCGGCTACACCTTC. Its protein is CASSLTGPGYTF.

This clone has just a few counts. The chain joins TRBV5-1 to TRBJ1-6; the D is unclear. The germline V gene encodes CDR1 SGHRS and CDR2 YFSETQ. There are 14 residues in the CDR3. Between the trimmed V and J ends, which lost 6 bases and 5 bases, there was a span of 12 bases. The CDR3 here is CASNIDGDNSPLHF. The CDR3 nucleotides are TGCGCCAGCAACATTGACGGGGATAATTCACCCCTCCACTTT. Based on the CDR3 plus reference TRBV5-1 and TRBJ1-6, the full variable domain is KAGVTQTPRYLIKTRGQQVTLSCSPISGHRSVSWYQQTPGQGLQFLFEYFSETQRNKGNFPGRFSGRQFSNSRSEMNVSTLELGDSALYLCASNIDGDNSPLHFGNGTRLTVT.

Only one count was recorded for this clone. This chain connects TRBV6-5 to TRBJ2-3, with TRBD1 matching 7 bases. Germline CDR1 is MNHEY and CDR2 is SVGAGI. The CDR3 spans 14 residues. J gave up 6 bases and V 6 bases, and 9 bases lay outside the gene matches. The CDR3 here is CASRTDRDLDTQYF. In DNA, the CDR3 is TGTGCCAGCAGGACCGACAGGGATTTGGATACGCAGTATTTT.

V and J are TRBV6-4 and TRBJ1-1; maybe TRBD1 (5 bases). Trimming cost V 11 bases and J 3 bases, with 16 bases left between them. Germline assignment: CDR1 MRHNA and CDR2 SNTAGT. CDR3 length: 13 amino acids. The CDR3 region is CAQLRASDTEAFF. CDR3 DNA: TGTGCCCAACTCAGGGCCTCGGACACTGAAGCTTTCTTT.

This chain links TRBV11-2 with TRBJ2-7; D is uncertain. The CDR3 length is 13 residues. Trimming stripped 1 base from V and 2 bases from J, with 6 bases between. Germline lookup yields CDR1 SGHAT and CDR2 FQNNGV. The CDR3: CASSLGAPYEQYF. The CDR3 DNA is TGTGCCAGCAGCTTAGGGGCTCCCTACGAGCAGTACTTC.

The chain links TRBV19 to TRBJ1-5, with a tentative D call TRBD1 (6 bases). Per germline, CDR1 LNHDA and CDR2 SQIVND (reference sequence). The CDR3 is 14 amino acids. Between the trimmed V and J ends, which lost 9 bases and 3 bases, there was a span of 15 bases. DNA for the CDR3: TGTGCCAGCAACGCCGGGACACTCAATCAGCCCCAGCATTTT. This translates into CASNAGTLNQPQHF.

V gene TRBV6-5 combines with J gene TRBJ2-1; 10 nucleotides match TRBD2. CDR1 and CDR2 (germline): MNHEY, SVGAGI. J gave up 3 bases and V 6 bases, and 2 bases lay outside the gene matches. The CDR3 covers 14 residues. For the CDR3, the DNA is TGTGCCAGCAGACCTAGCGGGGGCTACAATGAGCAGTTCTTC. This sequence encodes CASRPSGGYNEQFF.

This rearrangement joins TRBV10-3 to TRBJ2-7; 10 nucleotides align to TRBD2. The CDR3 is made up of 15 amino acids. Germline-derived CDR1 and CDR2 are ENHRY and SYGVKD. Trimming removed 5 bases from V and 1 base from J; junction bases left unmatched: 5. CDR3 protein: CAISLERGGSYEQYF. The CDR3 DNA reads as TGTGCCATCAGTCTTGAGCGGGGGGGGTCCTACGAGCAGTACTTC.

The chain has TRBV18 and TRBJ2-5; possible D gene TRBD1, 6 bases. Deletions cut 10 bases from V and 3 bases from J, with 18 bases between. The CDR3 has 14 amino acids. The germline V gene encodes CDR1 KGHSH and CDR2 LQKENI. DNA for the CDR3: TGTGCCACCCGACAGGACCTACGAGAAGAGACCCAGTACTTC. Encoded protein: CATRQDLREETQYF.

The V and J genes are TRBV15 and TRBJ2-5; D gene unclear. Trimming cost V 0 bases and J 4 bases, with 9 bases left between them. Germline-derived CDR1 and CDR2 are LNHNV and YYDKDF (reference sequence). CDR3 length: 14 amino acids. CDR3 DNA: TGTGCCACCAGCAGAGATGGCTTTATAGAGACCCAGTACTTC. Its protein product is CATSRDGFIETQYF.

The rearrangement joins TRBV2 to TRBJ1-6, with 7 positions matching TRBD1. V shed 4 bases, J shed 9 bases, and the junction held 9 bases outside the gene matches. Germline V gene lookup returns CDR1 SNHLY and CDR2 FYNNEI. The CDR3 totals 15 residues. The DNA for the CDR3 is TGTGCCAGCAGTGCATACCGGGACAGTCCTTCACCCCTCCACTTT. Translating gives CASSAYRDSPSPLHF.

The V call is TRBV5-4, the J call TRBJ2-1; D might be TRBD2 (6 bases). V lost 4 bases, J lost 7 bases, and 12 bases lay in between. Germline V gives CDR1 SGHNT, CDR2 YYREEE (reference sequence). The CDR3 extends over 13 amino acids. CDR3 bases: TGTGCCAGCAGCACGGGAGTAAGTAATGAGCAGTTCTTC. It yields the protein CASSTGVSNEQFF.

The chain carries TRBV5-6 and TRBJ2-3; no clear D. Germline-derived CDR1 and CDR2 are SGHDT and YYEEEE. This CDR3 is 16 amino acids long. V lost 0 bases to trimming and J lost 1 base, with 12 bases between them. The CDR3 DNA reads TGTGCCAGCAGCTTGGCTATATACAGCCGCACAGATACGCAGTATTTT. Its translation is CASSLAIYSRTDTQYF.

This rearrangement joins TRBV4-1 to TRBJ1-1, with D tentatively TRBD1 (5 bases). V gave up 0 bases and J gave up 3 bases, with 14 bases separating them. There are 16 residues in the CDR3. The V gene's germline CDR1 is MGHRA and CDR2 YSYEKL. CDR3: CASSQDFGGEDTEAFF. The CDR3 nucleotides read TGCGCCAGCAGCCAAGATTTCGGGGGGGAAGACACTGAAGCTTTCTTT.

V usage is TRBV28 and J usage is TRBJ1-2; D gene unclear. CDR3 size: 13 residues. Germline CDR1 reads MDHEN; CDR2 reads SYDVKM. Trimming took off 3 bases at V and 4 bases at J, with 9 bases between the two ends. The CDR3 nucleotides read TGTGCCAGCAGTTTGGTCCGAGCCTATGGCTACACCTTC. This codes for CASSLVRAYGYTF.

In its sample, this clone was seen a few times. The rearrangement joins TRBV6-5 to TRBJ1-1, with 10 bases identical to TRBD1. V lost 4 bases and J lost 3; bases outside the gene matches: 8. CDR3 length: 16 residues. CDR1 and CDR2 (germline): MNHEY, SVGAGI. The CDR3 DNA reads TGTGCCAGCAGTTCTATGACAGGGGGCGCGTACACTGAAGCTTTCTTT. This sequence encodes CASSSMTGGAYTEAFF.

The chain uses TRBV6-1 and TRBJ2-7; 9 bases are a match to TRBD2. The CDR3 sequence is 14 residues long. The germline CDR1 and CDR2 sequences are MNHNS and SASEGT. The ends lost 6 bases at V and 2 bases at J; junction bases unmatched: 5. CDR3 DNA: TGTGCCAGCAGCCCTAGCGGGGCCACCTACGAGCAGTACTTC. Translating gives CASSPSGATYEQYF.

This clone showed up just a few times. The rearrangement uses TRBV10-1 and TRBJ1-1; D is undetermined. CDR3 size: 14 residues. Trimming cost V 5 bases and J 1 base, with 11 bases left between them. Germline assignment: CDR1 WNHNN and CDR2 SYGVQD (reference sequence). The CDR3 sequence is CASSPRAGNTEAFF. For the CDR3, the DNA is TGCGCCAGCAGTCCCAGAGCAGGGAACACTGAAGCTTTCTTT.

This clone has a single count. The rearrangement joins TRBV28 to TRBJ2-1; possible D gene TRBD2, 5 bases. This CDR3 has 17 amino acids. CDR1 is MDHEN and CDR2 is SYDVKM in the germline V gene. Deletions cut 2 bases from V and 0 bases from J, with 14 bases between. CDR3 sequence reads: CASSLVRTSSSYNEQFF. CDR3 DNA sequence: TGTGCCAGCAGTTTAGTGAGGACTTCGAGCTCCTACAATGAGCAGTTCTTC.

The chain has TRBV2 and TRBJ1-4, with a weak D call TRBD1 (5 bases). The ends were cut back, 4 bases at V and 7 bases at J, with 16 bases in the middle. CDR3 length equals 15 residues. The germline gives CDR1 SNHLY, CDR2 FYNNEI. CDR3 loop: CASSVFGGVSEKLFF. The CDR3 DNA is TGTGCCAGCAGTGTCTTTGGAGGGGTTAGTGAAAAACTGTTTTTT.

The chain is built from TRBV6-5 and TRBJ2-3, with TRBD2 matching over 9 bases. CDR1 MNHEY and CDR2 SVGAGI come from the germline V gene. The CDR3 consists of 15 residues. V was pared by 5 bases and J by 5 bases, with 8 bases of the junction left unmatched. The CDR3 DNA reads as TGTGCCAGCAGTCTTGTAGCGGGGGTACTAGATACGCAGTATTTT. Translated: CASSLVAGVLDTQYF.

The chain combines TRBV29-1 with TRBJ1-2; a possible D gene is TRBD1 (5 bases). The CDR3 has 12 residues. The V end lost 4 bases, the J end lost 9 bases, and 15 bases lay between the germline ends. The germline V gene has CDR1 SQVTM and CDR2 ANQGSEA. The CDR3 sequence is CSVGSAGLSYTF. The CDR3 DNA is TGCAGCGTTGGCTCGGCAGGGTTGAGCTACACCTTC.

This chain joins TRBV7-6 and TRBJ1-4; weak D call: TRBD1 (5 bases). Germline V gives CDR1 SGHVS, CDR2 FNYEAQ. The CDR3 length is 13 residues. V was clipped by 7 bases and J by 7 bases, with 13 bases between them. The CDR3 reads CASTPVGGEKLFF. CDR3 DNA: TGTGCCAGCACACCGGTGGGGGGTGAAAAACTGTTTTTT.

The gene calls are TRBV7-3 and TRBJ2-5; 8 bases match TRBD2. This CDR3 is 15 amino acids long. Germline V CDR1 and CDR2: SGHTA, FQGTGA. Losses at the gene ends were 1 base for V and 5 bases for J; bases not matched to a gene: 6. The CDR3 nucleotides read TGTGCCAGCAGCTTAAATGCGGGGGGCCGGGAGACCCAGTACTTC. This gives the protein CASSLNAGGRETQYF.

J is TRBJ1-5 and V is TRBV11-2; tentatively, D is TRBD1 (5 bases). This CDR3 comprises 15 residues. Germline lookup yields CDR1 SGHAT and CDR2 FQNNGV. V dropped 1 base and J dropped 5 bases, with 12 bases sitting between them. The CDR3 here is CASSLGGVGYQPQHF. The DNA of the CDR3 is TGTGCCAGCAGCTTAGGGGGGGTGGGGTATCAGCCCCAGCATTTT.